This entry features one TCR beta chain sequence. Using its own MiXCR run on the 5' RACE reads, TCRdb lists one record per CDR3 protein. Among about 900,000 distinct CDR3 sequences listed, around 12% were seen once. This sample is drawn from a study of identical twins. This CDR3 contains 15 residues. V lost 6 bases to trimming and J lost 2 bases, with 17 bases between them. Germline loops: CDR1 MNHNS, CDR2 SASEGT. These data are also associated with another study on yellow fever vaccine responses in identical twins.

This TCR was recovered from a young woman in good health. The chain is built from TRBV6-1 and TRBJ2-7; tentatively, D is TRBD2 (5 bases). Sequenced material: PBMCs. DNA of the CDR3: TGTGCCAGCAGGACGGACGGCGGGCGCCCCTACGAGCAGTACTTC. Encoded protein: CASRTDGGRPYEQYF.